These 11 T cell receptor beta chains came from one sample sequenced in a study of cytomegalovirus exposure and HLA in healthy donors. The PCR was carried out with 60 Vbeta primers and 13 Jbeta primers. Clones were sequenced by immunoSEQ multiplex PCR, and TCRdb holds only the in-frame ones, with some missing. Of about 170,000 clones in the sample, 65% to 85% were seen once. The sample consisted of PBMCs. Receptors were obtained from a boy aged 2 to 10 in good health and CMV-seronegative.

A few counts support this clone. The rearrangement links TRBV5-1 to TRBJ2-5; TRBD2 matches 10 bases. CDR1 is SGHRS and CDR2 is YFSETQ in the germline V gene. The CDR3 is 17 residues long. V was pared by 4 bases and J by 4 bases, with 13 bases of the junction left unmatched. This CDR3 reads CASSPKEAGGLGETQYF. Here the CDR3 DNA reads TGCGCCAGCAGCCCAAAGGAAGCGGGGGGGCTTGGAGAGACCCAGTACTTC.

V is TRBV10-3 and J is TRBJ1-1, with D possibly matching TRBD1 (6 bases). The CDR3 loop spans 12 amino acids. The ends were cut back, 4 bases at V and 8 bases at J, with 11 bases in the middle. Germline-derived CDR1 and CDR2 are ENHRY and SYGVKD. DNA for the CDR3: TGTGCCATCAGTGGAACAGGGTTAGAAGCTTTCTTT. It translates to CAISGTGLEAFF.

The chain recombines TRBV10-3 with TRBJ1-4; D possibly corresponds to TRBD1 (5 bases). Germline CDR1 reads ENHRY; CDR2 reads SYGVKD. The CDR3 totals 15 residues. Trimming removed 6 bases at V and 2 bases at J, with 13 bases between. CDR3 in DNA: TGTGCCATCAGAAGGGGTTTGGGGACTAATGAAAAACTGTTTTTT. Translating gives CAIRRGLGTNEKLFF.

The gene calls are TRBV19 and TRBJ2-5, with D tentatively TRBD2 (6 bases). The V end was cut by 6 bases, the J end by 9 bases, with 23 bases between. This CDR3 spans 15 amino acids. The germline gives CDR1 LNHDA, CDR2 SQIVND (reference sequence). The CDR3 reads CASRRLPLREVAQYF. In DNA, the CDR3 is TGTGCCAGTAGGCGACTTCCCCTCAGGGAGGTAGCCCAGTACTTC.

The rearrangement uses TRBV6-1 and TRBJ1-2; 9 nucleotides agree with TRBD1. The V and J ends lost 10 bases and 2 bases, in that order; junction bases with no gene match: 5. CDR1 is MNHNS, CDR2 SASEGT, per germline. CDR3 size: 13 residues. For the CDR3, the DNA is TGTGCCACGGAACAGGGGGCCAACTATGGCTACACCTTC. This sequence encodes CATEQGANYGYTF.

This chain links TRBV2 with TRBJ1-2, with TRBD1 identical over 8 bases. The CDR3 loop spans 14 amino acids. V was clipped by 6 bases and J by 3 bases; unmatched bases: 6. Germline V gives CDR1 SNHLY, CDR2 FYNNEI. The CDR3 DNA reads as TGTGCCAGCAGCCTGGACAGGGCGGACTATGGCTACACCTTC. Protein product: CASSLDRADYGYTF.

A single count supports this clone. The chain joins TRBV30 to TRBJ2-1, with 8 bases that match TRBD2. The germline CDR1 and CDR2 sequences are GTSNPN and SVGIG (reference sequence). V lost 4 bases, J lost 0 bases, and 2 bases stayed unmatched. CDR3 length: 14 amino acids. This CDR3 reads CAWKRGRSYNEQFF. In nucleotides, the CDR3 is TGTGCCTGGAAGCGGGGGCGCTCCTACAATGAGCAGTTCTTC. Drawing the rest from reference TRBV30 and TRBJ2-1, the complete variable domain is SQTIHQWPATLVQPVGSPLSLECTVEGTSNPNLYWYRQAAGRGLQLLFYSVGIGQISSEVPQNLSASRPQDRQFILSSKKLLLSDSGFYLCAWKRGRSYNEQFFGPGTRLTVL.

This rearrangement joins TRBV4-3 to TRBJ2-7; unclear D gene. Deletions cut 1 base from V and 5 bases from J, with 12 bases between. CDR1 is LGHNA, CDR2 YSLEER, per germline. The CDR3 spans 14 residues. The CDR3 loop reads CASSQGLEVHEQYF. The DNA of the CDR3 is TGCGCCAGCAGCCAAGGGCTAGAGGTCCACGAGCAGTACTTC.

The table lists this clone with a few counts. The CDR3 reads CASSFLSGGDGYEQFF. In DNA, the CDR3 is TGTGCCAGCAGCTTCCTTAGCGGGGGAGACGGCTATGAGCAGTTCTTC. The gene calls are TRBV5-6 and TRBJ2-1; 9 bases line up with TRBD2. The CDR3 runs to 16 residues. V shed 2 bases, J shed 8 bases, and the junction held 11 bases outside the gene matches. Per the germline V gene, CDR1 is SGHDT and CDR2 is YYEEEE. Based on the CDR3 plus reference TRBV5-6 and TRBJ2-1, the full variable domain is DAGVTQSPTHLIKTRGQQVTLRCSPKSGHDTVSWYQQALGQGPQFIFQYYEEEERQRGNFPDRFSGHQFPNYSSELNVNALLLGDSALYLCASSFLSGGDGYEQFFGPGTRLTVL.

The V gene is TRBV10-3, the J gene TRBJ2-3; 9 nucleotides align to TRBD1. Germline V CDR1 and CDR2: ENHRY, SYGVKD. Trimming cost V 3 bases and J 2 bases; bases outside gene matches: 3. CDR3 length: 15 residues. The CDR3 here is CAISEGQGNTDTQYF. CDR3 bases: TGTGCCATCAGTGAAGGACAGGGGAACACAGATACGCAGTATTTT.

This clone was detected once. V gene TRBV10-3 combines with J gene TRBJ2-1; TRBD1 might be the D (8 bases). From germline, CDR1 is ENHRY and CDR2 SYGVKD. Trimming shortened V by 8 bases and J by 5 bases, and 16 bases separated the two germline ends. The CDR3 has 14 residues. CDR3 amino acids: CAIGTGGGDNEQFF. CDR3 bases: TGTGCCATCGGTACAGGGGGGGGAGACAATGAGCAGTTCTTC.